This T cell receptor (beta chain) was found in a study of regulatory T cells in long-lasting Graves disease. Study-level points and caveats: TCR diversity was lower in persistent Graves' patients (versus newly diagnosed ones).

The time point: newly diagnosed GD, antithyroid drugs for less than 3 months. Preparation of the TCR library used RNA extracted from PBMCs. The CDR3 is made up of 15 amino acids. After removal of 4 bases from V and 6 bases from J, the junction contained 7 bases not matched to a gene. Germline V gene sequence: CDR1 SEHNR, CDR2 FQNEAQ (reference sequence). Library construction for TCR beta used iRepertoire HTBI primers and Arm-PCR of CDR3 regions. TCRdb reprocessed the multiplex PCR reads via MiXCR and lists one record per CDR3 protein. The sample contains some 500,000 distinct CDR3 sequences, 16% of which appear only once. A remark on this clonotype: What it binds is not known.

The same specimen was also included in a second study, on T cells in Graves' hyperthyroidism and ophthalmopathy. From that report: Absent ophthalmopathy progression within 18 months defined stable Graves' hyperthyroidism. A set of HTBI primers served as the primers for a first-round RT-PCR of the TCR CDR3.

V is TRBV7-9 and J is TRBJ1-4; TRBD1 matches 8 bases. The sequences come from peripheral blood mononuclear cells (PBMCs), collected at new diagnosis, from a patient treated with antithyroid drugs. The source of this sequence is a woman aged 35 to 59 with Graves disease. CDR3 sequence: CASSSTGVGDEKLFF. The CDR3 DNA reads TGTGCCAGCAGCTCGACAGGGGTTGGTGATGAAAAACTGTTTTTT.